This T cell receptor (beta chain) was sequenced for a study of T cell responses to AZD1222 COVID-19 vaccine. The analysis combined second doses at about 4 or about 12 weeks. This CDR3 has 14 amino acids. Trimming removed 2 bases from V and 6 bases from J, with 11 bases in between. Germline V gene data show CDR1 as MRHNA and CDR2 as SNTAGT. Generated by immunoSEQ multiplex PCR, the TCRdb table keeps only in-frame clones and is missing some. Here the sample spans 130,000 or so clones, roughly 91% being singletons. This clone was seen only a few times. Its cognate antigen is unknown. General observations from the study: CD4 TCRs linked to vaccination spanned spike, dominating at 160-218 and 743-854. Possibly, clonal diversity was underestimated; donors were largely white British and included more females. Reportedly, close to half of spike-specific TCRs are directed against unmutated variant regions.

The chain recombines TRBV6-4 with TRBJ2-1; D may be TRBD1 (6 bases). The material was peripheral blood, obtained 28 days after the second AZD1222 dose. The source is an adult who received the AZD1222 COVID-19 vaccine. The CDR3 nucleotides are TGTGCCAGCAGTGACGGAAACAGGGTCAATGAGCAGTTCTTC. As protein: CASSDGNRVNEQFF.